The 21 T cell receptor beta chains below come from one sample, sequenced in a study of blood T cell repertoires in COVID-19. Assay used: immunoSEQ multiplex PCR; TCRdb lists only in-frame clones, some missing. The sample holds 250,000 to 400,000 clones, 87% seen once. The material sequenced was peripheral blood. The receptors were sampled from a middle-aged man with active or convalescent COVID-19.

Written as DNA, the CDR3 is TGTGCCAGCAGTTCAAGCCCCAGGGCAGATACGCAGTATTTT. Its protein is CASSSSPRADTQYF. The chain recombines TRBV6-9 with TRBJ2-3; TRBD1 is a possible D gene (5 bases). V was trimmed by 4 bases and J by 4 bases, leaving 12 bases between them. The CDR3 sequence is 14 residues long. Germline-derived CDR1 and CDR2 are MNHGY and SVAAGI.

CDR3 region: CASSFRPGGVEAFF. The CDR3 coding sequence is TGTGCCAGCAGTTTCAGGCCGGGGGGTGTGGAAGCTTTCTTT. The rearrangement links TRBV27 to TRBJ1-1, with TRBD1 as a possible D gene (5 bases). CDR3 length equals 14 residues. The germline V gene encodes CDR1 MNHEY and CDR2 SMNVEV (reference sequence). Trimming shortened V by 3 bases and J by 8 bases, and 16 bases separated the two germline ends.

The gene calls are TRBV6-5 and TRBJ1-4; 8 nucleotides match TRBD1. CDR1 is MNHEY and CDR2 is SVGAGI in the germline V gene. CDR3 length equals 14 residues. Trimming cost V 6 bases and J 7 bases; bases outside gene matches: 7. CDR3 nucleotides: TGTGCCAGCAGCGCCACAGGGGGGGCTGAAAAACTGTTTTTT. This gives the protein CASSATGGAEKLFF.

The chain recombines TRBV7-8 with TRBJ2-7; 7 nucleotides line up with TRBD1. This CDR3 contains 15 residues. The germline gives CDR1 SGHVS, CDR2 FQNEAQ. The trim removed 4 bases at V and 4 bases at J, leaving 10 bases unmatched. In DNA form, the CDR3 reads TGTGCCAGCAGCTCACAGGGGCTGCAGTATTACGAGCAGTACTTC. Protein product: CASSSQGLQYYEQYF.

V is TRBV28 and J is TRBJ1-4; D possibly corresponds to TRBD1 (6 bases). Germline V gives CDR1 MDHEN, CDR2 SYDVKM. The CDR3 is 15 amino acids. V was pared by 6 bases and J by 7 bases, with 18 bases between. The CDR3 reads CASSTIQGGSEKLFF. The CDR3 nucleotides read TGTGCCAGCAGCACAATACAGGGTGGAAGTGAAAAACTGTTTTTT.

V gene TRBV9 combines with J gene TRBJ2-5, with D unclear. The CDR3 loop spans 13 amino acids. From germline, CDR1 is SGDLS and CDR2 YYNGEE. V gave up 4 bases and J gave up 4 bases, with 11 bases separating them. Here the CDR3 DNA reads TGTGCCAGCAGCCCTAGGTTGGGAGAGACCCAGTACTTC. It translates to CASSPRLGETQYF.

This chain connects TRBV4-2 to TRBJ1-4, with 7 positions matching TRBD1. The CDR3 runs 18 residues. Trimming took 1 base from V and 4 from J; bases not matched to a gene: 12. Germline V gives CDR1 LGHNA, CDR2 YNFKEQ. The CDR3 bases are TGTGCCAGCAGCCAAGGAGCCCAAAGACAGGGTAATAATGAAAAACTGTTTTTT. This sequence encodes CASSQGAQRQGNNEKLFF.

The rearrangement joins TRBV28 to TRBJ1-2; D is undetermined. CDR1 and CDR2 from the germline V gene are MDHEN and SYDVKM. The V gene lost 3 bases and the J gene lost 4 bases, with 12 bases spanning the gap. CDR3 length: 14 residues. The CDR3 here is CASSLIGWSYGYTF. The CDR3 region has the DNA TGTGCCAGCAGTTTGATCGGGTGGAGCTATGGCTACACCTTC.

The chain joins TRBV7-9 to TRBJ2-1; a possible D gene is TRBD1 (6 bases). The CDR3 runs 14 residues. Germline V CDR1 and CDR2: SEHNR, FQNEAQ (reference sequence). Trimming left V 1 base short and J 2 bases short, with 6 bases between. CDR3 in amino acids: CASSLEGAYNEQFF. The CDR3 bases are TGTGCCAGCAGCTTAGAGGGGGCCTACAATGAGCAGTTCTTC.

The chain couples TRBV19 to TRBJ2-7; 9 bases line up with TRBD2. The trim removed 5 bases at V and 6 bases at J, leaving 11 bases unmatched. Germline CDR1 LNHDA, CDR2 SQIVND (reference sequence). The CDR3 consists of 15 residues. CDR3 residues: CASSPRPGTSSEQYF. The CDR3 nucleotides are TGTGCCAGTAGTCCGAGACCCGGGACTAGCTCCGAGCAGTACTTC.

This chain uses TRBV10-3 with TRBJ2-5; 7 positions match TRBD2. Germline V gene sequence: CDR1 ENHRY, CDR2 SYGVKD. The V and J ends lost 4 bases and 4 bases, in that order; junction bases with no gene match: 18. This CDR3 is built from 18 residues. The CDR3 DNA reads as TGTGCCATCAGTGGGCGGGGGTGTGGGGCGCGATGGTCAGAGACCCAGTACTTC. Protein product: CAISGRGCGARWSETQYF.

The gene calls are TRBV19 and TRBJ2-5; weak D call: TRBD2 (7 bases). CDR1 LNHDA and CDR2 SQIVND come from the germline V gene (reference sequence). Between the trimmed V and J ends, which lost 9 bases and 4 bases, there was a span of 15 bases. This CDR3 comprises 13 residues. CDR3 nucleotides: TGTGCCAGCTCGACGGGGGGCTTAGAGACCCAGTACTTC. Its translation: CASSTGGLETQYF.

This chain links TRBV4-3 with TRBJ2-3, with 10 positions matching TRBD2. There are 19 residues in the CDR3. Germline V gene sequence: CDR1 LGHNA, CDR2 YSLEER. J was trimmed by 4 bases and V by 2 bases; bases with no gene match: 15. CDR3 sequence reads: CASSQTGPGASGGADTQYF. The DNA for the CDR3 is TGCGCCAGCAGCCAAACTGGCCCGGGTGCTAGCGGGGGAGCAGATACGCAGTATTTT.

The chain uses TRBV5-1 and TRBJ1-3; D perhaps matches TRBD1 (6 bases). The CDR3 is 15 amino acids. CDR1 SGHRS and CDR2 YFSETQ come from the germline V gene. The ends were cut back, 0 bases at V and 2 bases at J, with 9 bases in the middle. The CDR3 sequence: CASSLVGTPGNTIYF. The CDR3 bases are TGCGCCAGCAGCTTGGTGGGGACACCTGGAAACACCATATATTTT.

The chain joins TRBV5-1 to TRBJ2-5, with 7 positions matching TRBD1. V was pared by 3 bases and J by 0 bases, with 2 bases of the junction left unmatched. Germline CDR1 reads SGHRS; CDR2 reads YFSETQ. The length of the CDR3 is 14 residues. The DNA for the CDR3 is TGCGCCAGCAGCTCGACAGGGTACCAAGAGACCCAGTACTTC. It yields the protein CASSSTGYQETQYF.

The rearrangement uses TRBV6-2 or TRBV6-3 and TRBJ1-1; D call uncertain. Germline V CDR1 and CDR2: MNHEY, SVGEGT. The V end was cut by 2 bases, the J end by 9 bases, with 13 bases between. The CDR3 is 13 residues long. The CDR3 loop reads CASSYRTGSKAFF. The CDR3 nucleotides read TGTGCCAGCAGTTACCGGACGGGGTCGAAAGCTTTCTTT.

The chain recombines TRBV5-5 with TRBJ1-5; possible D gene TRBD1, 6 bases. The germline V and J ends were trimmed by 5 bases and 0 bases, with 18 bases remaining between them. The CDR3 is 17 residues long. Germline V gene data show CDR1 as SGHKS and CDR2 as YYEKEE (reference sequence). This CDR3 reads CASSASTGSYSNQPQHF. In DNA, the CDR3 is TGTGCCAGCAGTGCCTCCACAGGGTCGTATAGCAATCAGCCCCAGCATTTT.

The rearrangement joins TRBV29-1 to TRBJ2-2; possibly TRBD1 for D (5 bases). Trimming pared 6 bases from V and 3 bases from J, leaving 14 bases between. Per the germline V gene, CDR1 is SQVTM and CDR2 is ANQGSEA. This CDR3 contains 14 residues. In DNA form, the CDR3 reads TGCAGCGTCAAACAGGACATATACACCGGGGAGCTGTTTTTT. Translation gives CSVKQDIYTGELFF.

The rearrangement links TRBV7-9 to TRBJ2-1, with 11 bases matching TRBD2. The CDR3 is 16 amino acids. Germline CDR1 reads SEHNR; CDR2 reads FQNEAQ (reference sequence). V shed 4 bases and J 8 bases; nucleotides not matched to a gene: 10. DNA for the CDR3: TGTGCCAGCAGCTCCGACCTAGCGGGGGGTATGTATGAGCAGTTCTTC. Protein product: CASSSDLAGGMYEQFF.

The count of this clone is one. The chain combines TRBV28 with TRBJ1-5; TRBD1 agrees at 12 bases. Unmatched junction bases numbered 6, after V lost 6 bases and J lost 3 bases. Per the germline V gene, CDR1 is MDHEN and CDR2 is SYDVKM. CDR3 length: 16 residues. The CDR3 DNA sequence: TGTGCCAGCAGCCGGGACAGGGGGCTTATCAATCAGCCCCAGCATTTT. This sequence encodes CASSRDRGLINQPQHF.

The chain combines TRBV19 with TRBJ2-1, with D maybe TRBD2 (5 bases). Germline V lookup: CDR1 LNHDA, CDR2 SQIVND (reference sequence). Between the trimmed V and J ends, which lost 1 base and 2 bases, there was a span of 18 bases. This CDR3 comprises 18 residues. CDR3 sequence reads: CASSIGLWGAWAYNEQFF. CDR3 in DNA: TGTGCCAGTAGTATAGGGTTATGGGGAGCATGGGCCTACAATGAGCAGTTCTTC.